The 9 T cell receptor beta chains below come from one sample, sequenced in a study of blood T cell repertoires in COVID-19. Assay: immunoSEQ multiplex PCR; the TCRdb copy retains only in-frame clones and omits some. The top ten hold over 0.45% of the sample, which has some 83,000 clones, 88% seen once. The sample comprised peripheral blood. The receptors shown here come from a man aged 55 to 69 with acute or convalescent COVID-19.

V and J are TRBV19 and TRBJ1-6; D gene ambiguous. Germline V gives CDR1 LNHDA, CDR2 SQIVND (reference sequence). The V and J ends lost 7 bases and 7 bases respectively, with 17 bases between them. The CDR3 totals 15 residues. The chain's CDR3 is CASTLGGSVNSPLHF. For the CDR3, the DNA is TGTGCCAGTACCCTTGGCGGTTCGGTGAATTCACCCCTCCACTTT.

This clone has only a few counts. This sequence joins TRBV10-2 and TRBJ1-1; tentatively, D is TRBD1 (6 bases). From germline, CDR1 is WSHSY and CDR2 SAAADI. This CDR3 contains 15 residues. Trimming cost V 2 bases and J 2 bases, with 12 bases left between them. CDR3 bases: TGCGCCAGCAGTGAGAACAGGGCGGCCAACACTGAAGCTTTCTTT. It codes for CASSENRAANTEAFF.

V usage is TRBV21-1 and J usage is TRBJ1-2. TRBV21-1 is a pseudogene locus. The CDR3 totals 11 residues. The CDR3 nucleotides are TGTGCCAGCAGGGACTCGCGTGGCTACACCTTC. Translation gives CASRDSRGYTF.

The CDR3 region is CATAPRRESYEQYF. The CDR3 DNA sequence: TGTGCCACCGCCCCGCGGCGGGAAAGCTACGAGCAGTACTTC. The rearrangement joins TRBV10-3 to TRBJ2-7; D might be TRBD2 (6 bases). The V gene's germline CDR1 is ENHRY and CDR2 SYGVKD. The length of the CDR3 is 14 residues. V lost 10 bases to trimming and J lost 3 bases, with 19 bases between them.

The chain uses TRBV9 and TRBJ2-5; TRBD1 is a possible D gene (6 bases). The germline V and J ends were trimmed by 0 bases and 5 bases, with 17 bases remaining between them. The CDR3 runs to 16 residues. Germline CDR1 is SGDLS and CDR2 is YYNGEE. The CDR3 protein is CASSVGGTIGLETQYF. Here the CDR3 DNA reads TGTGCCAGCAGCGTAGGGGGGACAATCGGCTTGGAGACCCAGTACTTC.

This clone has only a few counts. The CDR3 bases are TGCGCCAGCAGAATCGGACAGGGTGGCGGGGAGCTGTTTTTT. Residues: CASRIGQGGGELFF. The chain is built from TRBV5-1 and TRBJ2-2; 8 nucleotides line up with TRBD1. This CDR3 is 14 amino acids long. Germline CDR1 is SGHRS and CDR2 is YFSETQ. V gave up 5 bases and J gave up 7 bases; unmatched junction bases: 7.

V is TRBV29-1 and J is TRBJ2-2; 12 bases align to TRBD2. CDR1 and CDR2 from the germline V gene are SQVTM and ANQGSEA. This CDR3 has 15 residues. V trimming: 6 bases; J trimming: 6 bases; junction bases outside the gene matches: 8. The CDR3 is CSVGLAGSVAGELFF. The CDR3 DNA sequence: TGCAGCGTAGGACTAGCGGGAAGTGTAGCCGGGGAGCTGTTTTTT.

The gene calls are TRBV7-2 and TRBJ2-3, with TRBD2 matching over 8 bases. The CDR3 sequence is 15 residues long. The germline gives CDR1 SGHTA, CDR2 FQGNSA. Losses at the gene ends were 2 bases for V and 5 bases for J; bases not matched to a gene: 6. CDR3 nucleotides: TGTGCCAGCAGCTTACTCGGGGGGGCCGTAGATACGCAGTATTTT. Protein sequence: CASSLLGGAVDTQYF.

The chain uses TRBV5-4 and TRBJ2-1, with TRBD2 identical over 7 bases. Germline assignment: CDR1 SGHNT and CDR2 YYREEE (reference sequence). V trimming: 0 bases; J trimming: 0 bases; junction bases outside the gene matches: 12. There are 19 residues in the CDR3. The CDR3, as DNA: TGTGCCAGCAGCTTGGGAGGCGGGGGAGCTTCAAGCTCCTACAATGAGCAGTTCTTC. Protein sequence: CASSLGGGGASSSYNEQFF.